The T cell receptor beta chain described here comes from a study of siplizumab effects on memory and regulatory T cells. Regarding this clone: What it binds is unknown.

Regarding the study as a whole: Alloreactive sequences traceable to unstimulated CD4+ memory cells declined significantly under siplizumab. Unstimulated subsets accounted for the mapping of only a minor share of the clones that were alloreactive. The study found naive T cells seemingly more diverse than memory cells and seemingly major alloresponse contributors.

CDR1 SGHNT and CDR2 YYREEE come from the germline V gene (reference sequence). Trimming took 2 bases from V and 10 from J; bases not matched to a gene: 10. CDR3 length equals 15 residues. The study assayed 75,000 to 100,000 TCR templates per sample. Sequencing used immunoSEQ multiplex PCR; TCRdb keeps in-frame clones, though not all of them. The repertoire holds some 100,000 clones, with 75% to 95% as singletons. Sequencing was carried out using CD4+ T cells sorted from blood. This clonotype was obtained from a human donor in good health. The chain links TRBV5-4 to TRBJ2-1; TRBD1 matches 9 bases. CDR3 residues: CASSFTGTGSWEQFF. The CDR3 DNA follows: TGTGCCAGCAGCTTTACCGGGACAGGGAGTTGGGAGCAGTTCTTC.